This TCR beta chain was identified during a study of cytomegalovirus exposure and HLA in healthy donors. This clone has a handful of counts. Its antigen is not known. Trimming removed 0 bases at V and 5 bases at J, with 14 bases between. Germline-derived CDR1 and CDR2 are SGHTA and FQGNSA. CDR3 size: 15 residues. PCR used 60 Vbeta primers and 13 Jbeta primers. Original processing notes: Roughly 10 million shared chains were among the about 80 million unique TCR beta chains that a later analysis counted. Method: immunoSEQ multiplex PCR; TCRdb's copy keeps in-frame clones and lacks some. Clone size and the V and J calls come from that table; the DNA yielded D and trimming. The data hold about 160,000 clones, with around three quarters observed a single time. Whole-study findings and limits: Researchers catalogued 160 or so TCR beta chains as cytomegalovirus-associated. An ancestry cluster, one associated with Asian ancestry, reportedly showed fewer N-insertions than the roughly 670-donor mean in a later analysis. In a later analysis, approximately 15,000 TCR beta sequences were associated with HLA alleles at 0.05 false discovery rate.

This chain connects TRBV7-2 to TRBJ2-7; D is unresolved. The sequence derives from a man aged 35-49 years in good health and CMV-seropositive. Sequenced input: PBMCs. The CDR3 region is CASSLAHLRFDEQYF. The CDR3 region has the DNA TGTGCCAGCAGCTTAGCGCACCTCAGGTTCGACGAGCAGTACTTC.